The rows below give T cell receptor beta chains drawn from one sample of a study of PD-1 blockade in classical Hodgkin lymphoma. Sequenced by immunoSEQ multiplex PCR; TCRdb stores in-frame clones only, minus some. The repertoire includes about 38,000 clones, 75% to 85% of them detected once, and roughly 9.8% sits in the top ten. The source was peripheral blood mononuclear cells (PBMCs), collected before the fourth cycle of nivolumab. The receptors stem from a human donor with classical Hodgkin lymphoma. CDR3s include the opening cysteine and the closing phenylalanine or tryptophan. D genes are given only for firm matches. Only some rows state a clone size, as once, few, many or a class for expanded clones.

V gene,D gene,clone size,J gene,CDR3 DNA,CDR3 protein
TRBV4-3,TRBD1,.,TRBJ2-7,TGCGCCAGCAGCCAAGTAGGGGGCACCTACGAGCAGTACTTC,CASSQVGGTYEQYF
TRBV10-3,.,.,TRBJ1-2,TGTGCCATCAGTGAGTCGGGCAAGAACTATGGCTACACCTTC,CAISESGKNYGYTF
TRBV6-5,TRBD1,.,TRBJ2-5,TGTGCCAGCAGGCCGGGACAGGGTGTAGCGGAGACCCAGTACTTC,CASRPGQGVAETQYF
TRBV28,.,.,TRBJ1-6,TGTGCCAGCAGCCAACCAGCCCCCGGACAGTTATATTCACCCCTCCACTTT,CASSQPAPGQLYSPLHF
TRBV5-1,.,.,TRBJ2-5,TGCGCCAGCAGCTTTTCGCGACCGTACCAAGAGACCCAGTACTTC,CASSFSRPYQETQYF
TRBV5-6,TRBD1,.,TRBJ1-5,TGTGCCAGCAGCCGGGACAGGGTCAATCAGCCCCAGCATTTT,CASSRDRVNQPQHF
TRBV28,.,.,TRBJ2-1,TGTGCCAGCGGCAGGGGGGGCCCCTACAATGAGCAGTTCTTC,CASGRGGPYNEQFF
TRBV7-2,TRBD1,.,TRBJ1-1,TGTGCCAGCAGCTCGAGCCTGGGACAGGGGGTTACTGAAGCTTTCTTT,CASSSSLGQGVTEAFF
TRBV10-3,TRBD2,.,TRBJ2-7,TGTGCCATCAACCCGGGACTAGCGGGGAACGAGCAGTACTTC,CAINPGLAGNEQYF
TRBV20-1,TRBD1,.,TRBJ1-2,TGCAGTGCTGGGTCAGGGGGCGGCTACACCTTC,CSAGSGGGYTF
TRBV4-3,.,few,TRBJ1-4,TGCGCCAGCAGCCAAGTCCTTGGATTTAATGAAAAACTGTTTTTT,CASSQVLGFNEKLFF
TRBV19,.,.,TRBJ1-4,TGTGCCAGTGGCCCGGGACACCGAGGCGGTGAAAAACTGTTTTTT,CASGPGHRGGEKLFF
TRBV10-3,TRBD2,.,TRBJ2-1,TGTGCCATCGGACTAGCGGTGGATGAGCAGTTCTTC,CAIGLAVDEQFF
TRBV2,.,.,TRBJ2-7,TGTGCCAGCAGTGAATTCACTCCCTCATCCTTTGTGCAGTACTTC,CASSEFTPSSFVQYF
TRBV6-1,.,once,TRBJ1-6,TGTGCCAGCAGTGGGGGGGGCAGGGGTTTAACCCCTTCACCCCTCCACTTT,CASSGGGRGLTPSPLHF
TRBV15,TRBD1,.,TRBJ1-4,TGTGCCACCAGCAGAGAGAACAGGGGGTGGGAAAAACTGTTTTTT,CATSRENRGWEKLFF